Listed below are T cell receptor beta chains from one sample, sequenced in a study of shared clonotypes between healthy human individuals. Clones were read by immunoSEQ multiplex PCR, and TCRdb kept only the in-frame ones, dropping some. The data hold about 2.4 million clones, with roughly 93% observed a single time. Sample: naive CD4+ T cells from PBMCs. The receptors were gathered from a young man in good health. Some clones in this sample may be carry-over from other donors' samples. Each CDR3 is given with its conserved first and last residue. Fields, in order: J gene, clone size, V gene, CDR3 length, D gene, CDR3 DNA, CDR3 protein. D genes are given only for firm matches. Clone size is stated in some rows and not others, as once, few, many or a class when expanded.

j_gene: TRBJ1-1; abundance: few; v_gene: TRBV13; len: 13; d_gene: TRBD1; CDR3nt: TGTGCCAGCAGCCCGCGGGGACAGGGACTAGCTTTCTTT; CDR3aa: CASSPRGQGLAFF
j_gene: TRBJ1-5; abundance: few; v_gene: TRBV6-6; len: 13; d_gene: .; CDR3nt: TGTGCCAGCAGCCAACGGAGCAATCAGCCCCAGCATTTT; CDR3aa: CASSQRSNQPQHF
j_gene: TRBJ2-2; abundance: .; v_gene: TRBV18; len: 14; d_gene: TRBD2; CDR3nt: TGTGCCAGCTCACTTATACTAGCGGTCGGGGAGCTGTTTTTT; CDR3aa: CASSLILAVGELFF
j_gene: TRBJ1-2; abundance: .; v_gene: TRBV4-2; len: 16; d_gene: TRBD1; CDR3nt: TGTGCCAGCAGCCAGCCGGGACAGGGCCAACTCTATGGCTACACCTTC; CDR3aa: CASSQPGQGQLYGYTF
j_gene: TRBJ2-7; abundance: .; v_gene: TRBV11-2; len: 18; d_gene: TRBD1; CDR3nt: TGTGCCAGCAGCTTAACGATCACCGGGACAGGGGGCTACGTCGAGCAGTACTTC; CDR3aa: CASSLTITGTGGYVEQYF
j_gene: TRBJ2-1; abundance: .; v_gene: TRBV11-2; len: 13; d_gene: .; CDR3nt: TGTGCCAGCAGCTCCCTCGAGGGAGCCGAGCAGTTCTTC; CDR3aa: CASSSLEGAEQFF
j_gene: TRBJ2-1; abundance: .; v_gene: TRBV19; len: 15; d_gene: TRBD1; CDR3nt: TGTGCCAGTAGTGCCCGGGACAGGGGGTTTAGTGAGCAGTTCTTC; CDR3aa: CASSARDRGFSEQFF
j_gene: TRBJ2-1; abundance: .; v_gene: TRBV5-1; len: 16; d_gene: TRBD1; CDR3nt: TGCGCCAGCAGCTTCACAGGGGGCCGAACCTACAATGAGCAGTTCTTC; CDR3aa: CASSFTGGRTYNEQFF
j_gene: TRBJ2-3; abundance: .; v_gene: TRBV28; len: 14; d_gene: TRBD1; CDR3nt: TGTGCCAGCAGCCCGGACAGGGTTACAGATACGCAGTATTTT; CDR3aa: CASSPDRVTDTQYF
j_gene: TRBJ2-7; abundance: .; v_gene: TRBV11-2; len: 11; d_gene: .; CDR3nt: TGTGCCAGCCAGGATGCCTACGAGCAGTACTTC; CDR3aa: CASQDAYEQYF
j_gene: TRBJ1-5; abundance: few; v_gene: TRBV5-1; len: 15; d_gene: .; CDR3nt: TGCGCCAGCAGCTTGGGGGGATATAGCAATCAGCCCCAGCATTTT; CDR3aa: CASSLGGYSNQPQHF
j_gene: TRBJ2-7; abundance: .; v_gene: TRBV27; len: 15; d_gene: .; CDR3nt: TGTGCCAGCTTTTACCGGGACCGACGTTTATACGAGCAGTACTTC; CDR3aa: CASFYRDRRLYEQYF
j_gene: TRBJ2-1; abundance: .; v_gene: TRBV11-2; len: 18; d_gene: TRBD2; CDR3nt: TGTGCCAGCAGCTTAGATGTCCGCACTAGCGGGAGGGCCACTGAGCAGTTCTTC; CDR3aa: CASSLDVRTSGRATEQFF
j_gene: TRBJ2-1; abundance: .; v_gene: TRBV7-2; len: 14; d_gene: TRBD2; CDR3nt: TGTGCCAGCAGCCGCAGCGGGAACTACAATGAGCAGTTCTTC; CDR3aa: CASSRSGNYNEQFF
j_gene: TRBJ1-5; abundance: few; v_gene: TRBV28; len: 14; d_gene: .; CDR3nt: TGTGCCAGCAGCCCCAATCCGGGACCCTGGCCCCAGCATTTT; CDR3aa: CASSPNPGPWPQHF
j_gene: TRBJ1-3; abundance: .; v_gene: TRBV19; len: 15; d_gene: .; CDR3nt: TGTGCCAGTAACCCAACAGGGAGCTCTGGAAACACCATATATTTT; CDR3aa: CASNPTGSSGNTIYF
j_gene: TRBJ2-6; abundance: .; v_gene: TRBV4-3; len: 16; d_gene: .; CDR3nt: TGCGCCAGCAGCCAAGAGGCAAACTCTGGGGCCAACGTCCTGACTTTC; CDR3aa: CASSQEANSGANVLTF
j_gene: TRBJ2-7; abundance: .; v_gene: TRBV6-5; len: 15; d_gene: TRBD2; CDR3nt: TGTGCCAGCAGGAACGGGCGGGAGTACACCTACGAGCAGTACTTC; CDR3aa: CASRNGREYTYEQYF
j_gene: TRBJ1-1; abundance: once; v_gene: TRBV15; len: 15; d_gene: .; CDR3nt: TGTGCCACCAGCAGAGGAGCCTCGGTGAACACTGAAGCTTTCTTT; CDR3aa: CATSRGASVNTEAFF
j_gene: TRBJ2-1; abundance: .; v_gene: TRBV25-1; len: 14; d_gene: .; CDR3nt: TGTGCCAGCAGTGTCGCCGGGCCCCTCAATGAGCAGTTCTTC; CDR3aa: CASSVAGPLNEQFF
j_gene: TRBJ2-7; abundance: .; v_gene: TRBV10-2; len: 14; d_gene: TRBD1; CDR3nt: TGCGCCACCGATGTCCCGGGACAGGGCCACGAGCAGTACTTC; CDR3aa: CATDVPGQGHEQYF
j_gene: TRBJ2-7; abundance: .; v_gene: TRBV27; len: 16; d_gene: TRBD1; CDR3nt: TGTGCCAGCAGTTTATCGAAGGGACAGGGGTACCGGGAGCAGTACTTC; CDR3aa: CASSLSKGQGYREQYF
j_gene: TRBJ2-2; abundance: once; v_gene: TRBV4-2; len: 16; d_gene: .; CDR3nt: TGTGCCAGCAGCCCTGAAGGGACTCTTAACACCGGGGAGCTGTTTTTT; CDR3aa: CASSPEGTLNTGELFF
j_gene: TRBJ1-5; abundance: .; v_gene: TRBV19; len: 14; d_gene: .; CDR3nt: TGTGCCAGTAGTATTACGGGCAGTTCGCAGCCCCAGCATTTT; CDR3aa: CASSITGSSQPQHF
j_gene: TRBJ2-6; abundance: .; v_gene: TRBV2; len: 15; d_gene: .; CDR3nt: TGTGCCAGCAGTACCCCAGGGGCTGGGGCCAACGTCCTGACTTTC; CDR3aa: CASSTPGAGANVLTF
j_gene: TRBJ1-3; abundance: .; v_gene: TRBV7-3; len: 15; d_gene: .; CDR3nt: TGTGCCAGCAGCCCAGCAGAGAACTCTGGAAACACCATATATTTT; CDR3aa: CASSPAENSGNTIYF
j_gene: TRBJ2-7; abundance: .; v_gene: TRBV10-1; len: 13; d_gene: .; CDR3nt: TGCGCCAGCGGGAGCAGGTCGTTCGACGAGCAGTACTTC; CDR3aa: CASGSRSFDEQYF
j_gene: TRBJ2-2; abundance: .; v_gene: TRBV6-6; len: 13; d_gene: .; CDR3nt: TGTGCCAGCAGTGGACCAGGTACCGGGGAGCTGTTTTTT; CDR3aa: CASSGPGTGELFF
j_gene: TRBJ2-3; abundance: .; v_gene: TRBV7-9; len: 17; d_gene: .; CDR3nt: TGTGCCAGCAGCTTAGGGTACGGGGTGGGACTCACAGATACGCAGTATTTT; CDR3aa: CASSLGYGVGLTDTQYF
j_gene: TRBJ1-5; abundance: .; v_gene: TRBV18; len: 14; d_gene: TRBD1; CDR3nt: TGTGCCAGCTCACCCGGACAGGTCAATCAGCCCCAGCATTTT; CDR3aa: CASSPGQVNQPQHF
j_gene: TRBJ2-2; abundance: .; v_gene: TRBV6-5; len: 16; d_gene: TRBD1; CDR3nt: TGTGCCAGCAGTTACCCTGCCACAGGGGGAGGCGGGGAGCTGTTTTTT; CDR3aa: CASSYPATGGGGELFF
j_gene: TRBJ2-2; abundance: .; v_gene: TRBV7-8; len: 12; d_gene: .; CDR3nt: TGTGCCAGCAGCTTAGACAGCGGGGAGCTGTTTTTT; CDR3aa: CASSLDSGELFF
j_gene: TRBJ2-7; abundance: once; v_gene: TRBV5-5; len: 16; d_gene: .; CDR3nt: TGTGCCAGCAGCGCCGGCGGACAGACAAGCTCCTACGAGCAGTACTTC; CDR3aa: CASSAGGQTSSYEQYF
j_gene: TRBJ2-1; abundance: .; v_gene: TRBV11-3; len: 15; d_gene: TRBD2; CDR3nt: TGTGCCAGCAGCCGAGGGACTAGCGGGATCAATGAGCAGTTCTTC; CDR3aa: CASSRGTSGINEQFF
j_gene: TRBJ2-1; abundance: .; v_gene: TRBV7-2; len: 16; d_gene: TRBD1; CDR3nt: TGTGCCAGCAGCCCTAGGACAGGGGCATCCTACAATGAGCAGTTCTTC; CDR3aa: CASSPRTGASYNEQFF
j_gene: TRBJ1-4; abundance: .; v_gene: TRBV2; len: 15; d_gene: TRBD1; CDR3nt: TGTGCCAGCAGTGACCCAGGGGGCGCAGGTGAAAAACTGTTTTTT; CDR3aa: CASSDPGGAGEKLFF
j_gene: TRBJ2-1; abundance: .; v_gene: TRBV18; len: 15; d_gene: TRBD2; CDR3nt: TGTGCCAGCTCACTTACTAGCGGGAGTAGTCATGAGCAGTTCTTC; CDR3aa: CASSLTSGSSHEQFF
j_gene: TRBJ1-3; abundance: once; v_gene: TRBV6-1; len: 16; d_gene: .; CDR3nt: TGTGCCAGCAGTGAAGCTTGGTTAATCCGGGGAAACACCATATATTTT; CDR3aa: CASSEAWLIRGNTIYF
j_gene: TRBJ2-3; abundance: .; v_gene: TRBV5-6; len: 17; d_gene: TRBD2; CDR3nt: TGTGCCAGCAGCTTAGTACGGGCAGCGGGAGGGACAGATACGCAGTATTTT; CDR3aa: CASSLVRAAGGTDTQYF
j_gene: TRBJ1-4; abundance: .; v_gene: TRBV27; len: 16; d_gene: .; CDR3nt: TGTGCCAGCAGGAGCACAGGGTTGCCTTTAAATGAAAAACTGTTTTTT; CDR3aa: CASRSTGLPLNEKLFF
j_gene: TRBJ2-1; abundance: .; v_gene: TRBV7-9; len: 16; d_gene: TRBD2; CDR3nt: TGTGCCAGCAGCTTTTCGACCGGGACTAGCGGGGGGGGCCGGATCTTC; CDR3aa: CASSFSTGTSGGGRIF
j_gene: TRBJ2-5; abundance: .; v_gene: TRBV27; len: 13; d_gene: .; CDR3nt: TGTGCCAGCAGTTTAGGGGTGTACGGGACCCAGTACTTC; CDR3aa: CASSLGVYGTQYF
j_gene: TRBJ1-2; abundance: .; v_gene: TRBV7-9; len: 13; d_gene: .; CDR3nt: TGTGCCAGCAGCCCCACAATTCTCAGTGGCTACACCTTC; CDR3aa: CASSPTILSGYTF
j_gene: TRBJ2-5; abundance: .; v_gene: TRBV7-9; len: 14; d_gene: .; CDR3nt: TGTGCCAGCAGCTCGTTGGACACCCAAGAGACCCAGTACTTC; CDR3aa: CASSSLDTQETQYF
j_gene: TRBJ1-4; abundance: .; v_gene: TRBV10-1; len: 14; d_gene: .; CDR3nt: TGCGCCAGCAGTGAGTCGGCCGGATCCAAAAAACTGTTTTTT; CDR3aa: CASSESAGSKKLFF
j_gene: TRBJ2-3; abundance: .; v_gene: TRBV5-1; len: 13; d_gene: TRBD2; CDR3nt: TGCGCCAGCAGCGATTTGGGAGGGGATACGCAGTATTTT; CDR3aa: CASSDLGGDTQYF
j_gene: TRBJ1-1; abundance: .; v_gene: TRBV7-9; len: 13; d_gene: TRBD1; CDR3nt: TGTGCCAGCACCAGAAGACAGGGGGCTCAAGCTTTCTTT; CDR3aa: CASTRRQGAQAFF
j_gene: TRBJ2-2; abundance: .; v_gene: TRBV7-2; len: 15; d_gene: .; CDR3nt: TGTGCCAGCAGCTTAGTGTCAGGAGTCGCCGGGGAGCTGTTTTTT; CDR3aa: CASSLVSGVAGELFF
j_gene: TRBJ2-2; abundance: .; v_gene: TRBV2; len: 17; d_gene: TRBD2; CDR3nt: TGTGCCAGCAGTCGACGACGTAGCGGGAGCTCCGCCGGGGAGCTGTTTTTT; CDR3aa: CASSRRRSGSSAGELFF
j_gene: TRBJ2-3; abundance: .; v_gene: TRBV18; len: 15; d_gene: .; CDR3nt: TGTGCCAGCTCACCCCAGCAGGGTTCGACAGATACGCAGTATTTT; CDR3aa: CASSPQQGSTDTQYF
j_gene: TRBJ2-2; abundance: .; v_gene: TRBV19; len: 14; d_gene: .; CDR3nt: TGTGCCAGTAGTATTGTGGATAACACCGGGGAGCTGTTTTTT; CDR3aa: CASSIVDNTGELFF
j_gene: TRBJ1-1; abundance: .; v_gene: TRBV6-1; len: 12; d_gene: .; CDR3nt: TGTGCCAGCAGTGAAGATAGGATTCACGCTTTCTTT; CDR3aa: CASSEDRIHAFF
j_gene: TRBJ2-2; abundance: .; v_gene: TRBV10-3; len: 13; d_gene: TRBD1; CDR3nt: TGTGCCCTGGGACAGGGGGTACTCGGGGAGCTGTTTTTT; CDR3aa: CALGQGVLGELFF